One sample yielded the 9 T cell receptor beta chains listed below, sequenced in a study of blood T cell repertoires in COVID-19. Using immunoSEQ multiplex PCR, the repertoire was profiled, and TCRdb retains in-frame clones only, with some absent. Altogether under 250,000 clones are present, 80% to 90% being singletons, with the ten largest covering approximately 1.4%. The sample taken for sequencing was peripheral blood. The source of these receptors is an elderly man with acute or convalescent COVID-19.

Written as DNA, the CDR3 is TGTGCCAGCAGCTTCCTCACCGGGGAGCTGTTTTTT. As protein: CASSFLTGELFF. The V gene is TRBV11-2, the J gene TRBJ2-2, with D hard to call. Germline-derived CDR1 and CDR2 are SGHAT and FQNNGV. The CDR3 totals 12 residues. Trimming took off 3 bases at V and 4 bases at J, with 3 bases between the two ends.

J is TRBJ2-1 and V is TRBV12-5, with a tentative D call TRBD1 (6 bases). This CDR3 spans 15 amino acids. Germline loops: CDR1 LGHNT, CDR2 FRNRAP. The V end lost 1 base, the J end lost 4 bases, and 11 bases lay between the germline ends. The CDR3 sequence: CASGLARTAYNEQFF. For the CDR3, the DNA is TGTGCTAGTGGTTTGGCACGGACAGCTTACAATGAGCAGTTCTTC.

This chain connects TRBV20-1 to TRBJ1-5; a possible D gene is TRBD1 (6 bases). The germline CDR1 and CDR2 sequences are DFQATT and SNEGSKA (reference sequence). Trimming pared 3 bases from V and 5 bases from J, leaving 17 bases between. The CDR3 length is 15 residues. The CDR3 loop reads CSASQQGPGYQPQHF. The DNA for the CDR3 is TGCAGTGCTAGTCAACAGGGACCTGGCTATCAGCCCCAGCATTTT.

The chain is built from TRBV7-8 and TRBJ1-1; D not resolved. Trimming removed 5 bases at V and 1 base at J, with 14 bases between. CDR1 is SGHVS, CDR2 FQNEAQ, per germline. The CDR3 has 15 residues. The CDR3 loop reads CASSPPGGRNTEAFF. The CDR3 DNA reads TGTGCCAGCAGCCCGCCCGGAGGGAGGAACACTGAAGCTTTCTTT. Looking up the rest from reference TRBV7-8 and TRBJ1-1 gives the full variable domain: GAGVSQSPRYKVAKRGQDVALRCDPISGHVSLFWYQQALGQGPEFLTYFQNEAQLDKSGLPSDRFFAERPEGSVSTLKIQRTQQEDSAVYLCASSPPGGRNTEAFFGQGTRLTVV.

The chain is built from TRBV5-5 and TRBJ1-3; 9 bases fit TRBD1. The CDR3 consists of 18 residues. Germline assignment: CDR1 SGHKS and CDR2 YYEKEE (reference sequence). With 4 bases clipped from V and 4 bases from J, the junction kept 15 bases outside the gene matches. The CDR3 spells CASSPRTSNRGLGNTIYF. CDR3 in DNA: TGTGCCAGCAGCCCAAGAACCTCGAACAGGGGGCTCGGAAACACCATATATTTT.

The V call is TRBV2, the J call TRBJ1-5, with unresolved D. CDR1 and CDR2 (germline): SNHLY, FYNNEI. V was clipped by 6 bases and J by 0 bases, with 6 bases between them. The CDR3 spans 13 residues. The DNA for the CDR3 is TGTGCCAGCAGGGCCTTTAGCAATCAGCCCCAGCATTTT. This encodes CASRAFSNQPQHF.

In its sample, this clone was seen once. The chain has TRBV7-2 and TRBJ2-5; the D gene is possibly TRBD2 (5 bases). Germline CDR1 and CDR2: SGHTA and FQGNSA. This CDR3 has 15 amino acids. Trimming shortened V by 9 bases and J by 5 bases, and 22 bases separated the two germline ends. CDR3 nucleotides: TGTGCCAGTAGACCGGGGTTTGGGAGTTGGGAGACCCAGTACTTC. It specifies CASRPGFGSWETQYF.

The chain couples TRBV27 to TRBJ2-1; 10 bases are shared with TRBD2. Germline V gene lookup returns CDR1 MNHEY and CDR2 SMNVEV (reference sequence). The CDR3 sequence is 16 residues long. The ends lost 2 bases at V and 5 bases at J; junction bases unmatched: 6. CDR3 sequence reads: CASSLPQRGGNNEQFF. For the CDR3, the DNA is TGTGCCAGCAGTTTACCCCAGCGGGGGGGCAACAATGAGCAGTTCTTC.

This chain connects TRBV5-1 to TRBJ2-7, with D maybe TRBD1 (6 bases). The germline V and J ends were trimmed by 0 bases and 2 bases, with 9 bases remaining between them. The CDR3 spans 14 residues. The germline gives CDR1 SGHRS, CDR2 YFSETQ. Written as DNA, the CDR3 is TGCGCCAGCAGCTTGGCCACAGGGACCTACGAGCAGTACTTC. Encoded protein: CASSLATGTYEQYF.